Listed here are 5 T cell receptor beta chains from one sample, sequenced in a study of blood T cell repertoires in COVID-19 (dated by TCRdb to about 2020). Libraries were built with the immunoSEQ multiplex PCR assay. The table was pulled from immuneACCESS by TCRdb, which kept in-frame rearrangements only. Such tables lose some clones; where checked, under half of the loss comes from unresolved V genes, and the rest has no known cause. This sample gives about 110,000 clones in total; 70% to 90% of them show up just once. Approximately 4.8% of the sample is held by the ten biggest clonotypes. The sample consisted of peripheral blood. These receptors were obtained from a human donor in a cohort sampled during active COVID-19.

The V and J genes are TRBV9 and TRBJ2-5, with 10 bases identical to TRBD1. V gave up 0 bases and J gave up 5 bases; unmatched junction bases: 10. CDR3 length equals 17 residues. Germline values: CDR1 SGDLS, CDR2 YYNGEE. In nucleotides, the CDR3 is TGTGCCAGCAGCGTAGCTCCGTGGACAGGGGGGGAGGAGACCCAGTACTTC. It translates to CASSVAPWTGGEETQYF. The complete variable domain, with remaining parts taken from reference TRBV9 and TRBJ2-5, reads DSGVTQTPKHLITATGQRVTLRCSPRSGDLSVYWYQQSLDQGLQFLIQYYNGEERAKGNILERFSAQQFPDLHSELNLSSLELGDSALYFCASSVAPWTGGEETQYFGPGTRLLVL.

This chain joins TRBV9 and TRBJ2-1, with 8 bases fitting TRBD2. The length of the CDR3 is 21 residues. The V gene end was trimmed by 0 bases and the J gene end by 1 base; junction bases not matched to a gene: 18. Per germline, CDR1 SGDLS and CDR2 YYNGEE. CDR3 nucleotide sequence: TGTGCCAGCAGCGTAGCTGCTCAACCCCCCGGGAGGGCCAAGTCCTACAATGAGCAGTTCTTC. Encoded protein: CASSVAAQPPGRAKSYNEQFF.

The rearrangement links TRBV4-1 to TRBJ2-1, with 7 bases aligning to TRBD1. The CDR3 runs to 15 residues. Trimming at V came to 4 bases and at J to 6 bases, leaving 9 bases not matched to a gene. The germline gives CDR1 MGHRA, CDR2 YSYEKL. The CDR3 nucleotides read TGCGCCAGCAGCCGTGGCGACAGGGAACCCAATGAGCAGTTCTTC. Protein: CASSRGDREPNEQFF.

The V gene is TRBV19, the J gene TRBJ1-6; 7 nucleotides match TRBD1. Trimming took 6 bases from V and 14 from J; bases not matched to a gene: 13. Germline V lookup: CDR1 LNHDA, CDR2 SQIVND (reference sequence). The CDR3 runs 14 residues. This CDR3 is CASSPGQYNSALHF. The DNA of the CDR3 is TGTGCCAGTAGCCCGGGACAGTATAATTCGGCCCTCCACTTT.

The chain uses TRBV10-3 and TRBJ1-5; 7 nucleotides line up with TRBD1. V lost 10 bases and J lost 0; bases outside the gene matches: 15. The CDR3 contains 17 residues. Per germline, CDR1 ENHRY and CDR2 SYGVKD. The CDR3 bases are TGTGCCACGGGGGAGAGGGGGACAGATTATAGCAATCAGCCCCAGCATTTT. It translates to CATGERGTDYSNQPQHF.